This passage covers 23 T cell receptor beta chains from one sample sequenced in a study of blood T cell dynamics during melanoma immunotherapy. Method: immunoSEQ multiplex PCR; TCRdb's copy keeps in-frame clones and lacks some. This sample carries under 11,000 clones, less than 90% of them seen once, and the ten largest clones take under 20%. Noted time point: pre-treatment baseline. The sequences come from blood, collected from a patient treated with checkpoint blockade. The origin of the receptors is a human donor with melanoma.

Within the sample, this clone is medium-sized. The chain is built from TRBV19 and TRBJ1-6, with 8 bases lining up with TRBD1. The germline V gene encodes CDR1 LNHDA and CDR2 SQIVND (reference sequence). The CDR3 loop spans 14 amino acids. J lost 8 bases, V lost 4 bases, and 4 bases had no gene match. The CDR3 DNA follows: TGTGCCAGTAGTAGGGGACAGGAGTATTCACCCCTCCACTTT. Translating it yields CASSRGQEYSPLHF.

The V call is TRBV19, the J call TRBJ2-5; tentatively, D is TRBD2 (6 bases). Trimming removed 5 bases from V and 0 bases from J, with 10 bases in between. Germline V gives CDR1 LNHDA, CDR2 SQIVND (reference sequence). The CDR3 has 14 amino acids. The CDR3 reads CASSSGRYQETQYF. CDR3 nucleotides: TGTGCCAGTAGTTCGGGGAGGTACCAAGAGACCCAGTACTTC.

DNA of the CDR3: TGTGCCAGCGTGGCAGGGTGGGGGTACGAGCAGTACGTC. This translates into CASVAGWGYEQYV. The J gene is TRBJ2-7, the V gene TRBV6-1, with D perhaps given as TRBD1 or TRBD2 (5 bases each). This CDR3 region has 13 residues. V lost 8 bases and J lost 4, with 15 bases in between. The germline V gene has CDR1 MNHNS and CDR2 SASEGT.

The chain recombines TRBV18 with TRBJ2-5; tentatively, D is TRBD1 (6 bases). The CDR3 runs 18 residues. The V and J ends lost 1 base and 2 bases respectively, with 20 bases between them. In germline, CDR1 is KGHSH, CDR2 LQKENI. As DNA, the CDR3 is TGTGCCAGCTCACCACAGGACAGCGCCCAGCGCATTCAAGAGACCCAGTACTTC. Protein sequence: CASSPQDSAQRIQETQYF.

The chain couples TRBV6-6 to TRBJ1-4; D ambiguous. The CDR3 has 11 amino acids. The V end lost 10 bases, the J end lost 5 bases, and 8 bases lay between the germline ends. Germline V gives CDR1 MNHNY, CDR2 SVGAGI (reference sequence). Here the CDR3 reads CATYMNEKLFF. The CDR3 DNA sequence: TGTGCCACATACATGAATGAAAAACTGTTTTTT.

This clone was seen just once. The chain recombines TRBV10-3 with TRBJ1-6; maybe TRBD1 (5 bases). From germline, CDR1 is ENHRY and CDR2 SYGVKD. The germline V and J ends were trimmed by 4 bases and 9 bases, with 16 bases remaining between them. The CDR3 is made up of 15 amino acids. CDR3 nucleotide sequence: TGTGCCATCAGTGTGTCAGCGGGGCTGGGTTCACCCCTCCACTTT. Residues: CAISVSAGLGSPLHF.

CDR3 region: CSVGTGPQETQYF. CDR3 sequence (DNA): TGCAGCGTTGGGACAGGGCCCCAAGAGACCCAGTACTTC. J is TRBJ2-5 and V is TRBV29-1; 8 bases agree with TRBD1. Germline loops: CDR1 SQVTM, CDR2 ANQGSEA. The CDR3 is 13 residues long. V shed 4 bases, J shed 1 base, and the junction held 2 bases outside the gene matches.

Here the CDR3 DNA reads TGTGCCAGCAGCTTAGCGCCGGTCTACGAGCAGTACGTC. This codes for CASSLAPVYEQYV. This chain links TRBV11-2 with TRBJ2-7; D is unresolved. The germline CDR1 and CDR2 sequences are SGHAT and FQNNGV. The V end lost 1 base, the J end lost 3 bases, and 7 bases lay between the germline ends. This CDR3 has 13 amino acids.

This rearrangement joins TRBV6-5 to TRBJ1-2, with a tentative D call TRBD1 (6 bases). Looked up from germline, CDR1 is MNHEY and CDR2 is SVGAGI. Trimming stripped 7 bases from V and 2 bases from J, with 17 bases between. The CDR3 has 15 amino acids. CDR3 coding DNA: TGTGCCAGCATCCGCAACATGGGGGGCAACTATGGCTACACCTTC. Its protein product is CASIRNMGGNYGYTF.

The DNA for the CDR3 is TGTGCCAGCAGTTACGAGGGACAGTTACCCTACAATGAGCAGTTCTTC. It translates to CASSYEGQLPYNEQFF. J is TRBJ2-1 and V is TRBV6-6; 7 nucleotides agree with TRBD1. This CDR3 region has 16 residues. The germline CDR1 and CDR2 sequences are MNHNY and SVGAGI (reference sequence). V trimming: 2 bases; J trimming: 2 bases; junction bases outside the gene matches: 6.

This clone was detected once. The chain carries TRBV2 and TRBJ2-7; 10 nucleotides agree with TRBD1. This CDR3 has 13 residues. Germline assignment: CDR1 SNHLY and CDR2 FYNNEI. Trimming cost V 5 bases and J 9 bases; bases outside gene matches: 7. The CDR3 here is CASSTMGQGMQYV. Written as DNA, the CDR3 is TGTGCCAGCAGTACGATGGGACAGGGGATGCAGTACGTC.

CDR3 DNA: TGCGCCAGCAGCCCGGATGGGGATACGCAGTATTTT. Its protein is CASSPDGDTQYF. The chain links TRBV5-1 to TRBJ2-3; D is undetermined. V was clipped by 4 bases and J by 6 bases, with 9 bases between them. The germline CDR1 and CDR2 sequences are SGHRS and YFSETQ. The CDR3 is 12 amino acids.

This chain connects TRBV2 to TRBJ2-5, with 8 bases lining up with TRBD2. The V segment lost 3 bases and the J segment 3 bases; nucleotides outside the gene matches: 6. Germline V gene lookup returns CDR1 SNHLY and CDR2 FYNNEI. This CDR3 is 15 amino acids long. The DNA for the CDR3 is TGTGCCAGCAGTGACGCGGGACTAGTGGAAGAGACCCAGTACTTC. Its protein product is CASSDAGLVEETQYF.

Remarks on this clone: The junction departs from the called germline gene at one end, perhaps through a read error. The rearrangement links TRBV15 to TRBJ2-7, with D perhaps TRBD2 (6 bases). Germline V lookup: CDR1 LNHNV, CDR2 YYDKDF (reference sequence). The CDR3 sequence is 15 residues long. This CDR3 reads CAASRDPGGADEQYF. In DNA, the CDR3 is TGTGCCGCCAGCAGAGATCCCGGGGGAGCCGACGAGCAGTACTTC. The full variable domain, completed using reference TRBV15 and TRBJ2-7, is DAMVIQNPRYQVTQFGKPVTLSCSQTLNHNVMYWYQQKSSQAPKLLFHYYDKDFNNEADTPDNFQSRRPNTSFCFLDIRSPGLGDTAMYLCAASRDPGGADEQYFGPGTRLTVT.

This chain links TRBV9 with TRBJ1-2, with D perhaps matching TRBD1 (5 bases). The CDR3 runs 12 residues. The germline gives CDR1 SGDLS, CDR2 YYNGEE. Trimming removed 4 bases at V and 6 bases at J, with 10 bases between. CDR3 nucleotides: TGTGCCAGCAGCTCGCGGGGGGATGGCTACACCTTC. This translates into CASSSRGDGYTF.

This sequence joins TRBV28 and TRBJ2-1; D remains unclear. The CDR3 totals 12 residues. Per germline, CDR1 MDHEN and CDR2 SYDVKM. Trimming took off 2 bases at V and 7 bases at J, with 6 bases between the two ends. CDR3 region: CASSLRVNEQFF. CDR3 sequence (DNA): TGTGCCAGCAGTTTACGCGTGAATGAGCAGTTCTTC.

The gene calls are TRBV19 and TRBJ1-1, with 7 bases matching TRBD1. The CDR3 contains 14 residues. Germline loops: CDR1 LNHDA, CDR2 SQIVND (reference sequence). J gave up 2 bases and V 5 bases, and 5 bases lay outside the gene matches. The CDR3 protein is CASSVGQDNTEAFF. Written as DNA, the CDR3 is TGTGCCAGTAGTGTTGGACAGGATAACACTGAAGCTTTCTTT.

This clone was detected a few times. The genes are TRBV28 and TRBJ2-7; no firm D call. Trimming took off 6 bases at V and 5 bases at J, with 23 bases between the two ends. CDR3 size: 16 residues. Germline CDR1 MDHEN, CDR2 SYDVKM. This CDR3 is CASSDPLLGPQNEQYF. The CDR3 DNA sequence: TGTGCCAGCAGCGACCCACTGCTGGGTCCTCAAAACGAGCAGTACTTC.

The J gene is TRBJ2-7, the V gene TRBV4-3; 7 nucleotides match TRBD1. The CDR3 is 13 residues long. The germline V gene has CDR1 LGHNA and CDR2 YSLEER. Trimming took 5 bases from V and 6 from J; bases not matched to a gene: 7. The CDR3 nucleotides read TGCGCCAGCAGCACTGACAGGGAAGGCGAGCAGTACTTC. Encoded protein: CASSTDREGEQYF.

The rearrangement uses TRBV7-2 and TRBJ2-3; D not resolved. The CDR3 length is 15 residues. Trimming removed 5 bases from V and 2 bases from J, with 14 bases in between. Germline V CDR1 and CDR2: SGHTA, FQGNSA. CDR3: CASSVGDDFTDTQYF. As DNA, the CDR3 is TGTGCCAGCAGCGTAGGCGACGATTTCACAGATACGCAGTATTTT.

The chain links TRBV11-1 to TRBJ2-3; D is possibly TRBD1 (6 bases). The CDR3 is 13 amino acids. Trimming cost V 5 bases and J 2 bases, with 8 bases left between them. The germline V gene has CDR1 SGHAT and CDR2 FQDESV (reference sequence). CDR3 sequence (DNA): TGTGCCAGCAGCCCGGGACACACAGATACGCAGTATTTT. Translation gives CASSPGHTDTQYF.

This chain joins TRBV2 and TRBJ2-3, with a possible D match to TRBD2 (7 bases). V lost 6 bases, J lost 0 bases, and 16 bases lay in between. This CDR3 has 16 residues. Germline V gene sequence: CDR1 SNHLY, CDR2 FYNNEI. The CDR3 loop reads CASRFRGGPSTDTQYF. The CDR3 DNA reads TGTGCCAGCAGGTTTAGGGGGGGCCCTAGCACAGATACGCAGTATTTT.

This clone was counted only a few times. This chain links TRBV4-3 with TRBJ2-1; D is undetermined. Germline CDR1 LGHNA, CDR2 YSLEER. V lost 0 bases and J 2 bases, leaving 11 bases between the germline ends. The CDR3 contains 16 residues. CDR3 residues: CASSQDKRLPYNEQFF. CDR3 in DNA: TGCGCCAGCAGCCAAGATAAGCGTTTACCCTACAATGAGCAGTTCTTC.